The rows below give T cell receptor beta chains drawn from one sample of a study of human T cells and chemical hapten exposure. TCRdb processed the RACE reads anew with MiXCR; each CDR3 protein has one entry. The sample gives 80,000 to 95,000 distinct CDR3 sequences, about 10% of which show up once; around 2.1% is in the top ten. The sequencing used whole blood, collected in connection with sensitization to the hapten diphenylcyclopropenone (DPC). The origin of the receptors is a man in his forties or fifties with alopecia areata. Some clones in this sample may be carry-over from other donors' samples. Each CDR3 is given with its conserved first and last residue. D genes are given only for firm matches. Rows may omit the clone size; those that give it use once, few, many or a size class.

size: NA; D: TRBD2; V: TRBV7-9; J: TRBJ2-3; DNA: TGTGCCAGCAGCACTAGCGGGAGAAATGCAGATACGCAGTATTTT; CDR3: CASSTSGRNADTQYF
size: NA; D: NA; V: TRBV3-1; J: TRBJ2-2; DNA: TGTGCCAGCAGCCAAGTAGCAGGGACGAACACCGGGGAGCTGTTTTTT; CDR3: CASSQVAGTNTGELFF
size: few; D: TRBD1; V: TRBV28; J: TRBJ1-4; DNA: TGTGCCAGCCGAGGACAGGGGAATGAAAAACTGTTTTTT; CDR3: CASRGQGNEKLFF
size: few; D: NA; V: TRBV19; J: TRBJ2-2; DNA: TGTGCCAGCCGACGAGTCTCCGGGGAGCTGTTTTTT; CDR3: CASRRVSGELFF
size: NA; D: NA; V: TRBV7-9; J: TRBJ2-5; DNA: TGTGCCAGCAGCTTAGTTATGGCAGAACAAGAGACCCAGTACTTC; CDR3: CASSLVMAEQETQYF
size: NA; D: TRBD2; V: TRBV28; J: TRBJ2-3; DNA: TGTGCCAGCAGAACAGCGGGACTCGTTAGCACAGATACGCAGTATTTT; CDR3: CASRTAGLVSTDTQYF
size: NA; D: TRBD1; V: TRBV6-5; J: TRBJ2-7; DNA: TGTGCCAGCAGTTACCAGGACAGGAGCGTCTACGAGCAGTACTTC; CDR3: CASSYQDRSVYEQYF
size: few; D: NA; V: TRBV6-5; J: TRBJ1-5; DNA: TGTGCCAGCAGTTACTCGAACGCTCAGCCCCAGCATTTT; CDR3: CASSYSNAQPQHF
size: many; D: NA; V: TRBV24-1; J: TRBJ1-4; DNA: TGTGCCACCAGTCCGGCCTCTAATGAAAAACTGTTTTTT; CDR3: CATSPASNEKLFF
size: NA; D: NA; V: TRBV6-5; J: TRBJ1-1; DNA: TGTGCCAGCAGCCGCGTTGGTATTGAAGCTTTCTTT; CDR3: CASSRVGIEAFF
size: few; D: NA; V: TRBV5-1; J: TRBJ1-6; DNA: TGCGCCAGCAGGGACAACGATAATTCACCCCTCCACTTT; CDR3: CASRDNDNSPLHF
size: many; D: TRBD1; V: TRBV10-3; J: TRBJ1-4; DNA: TGTGCCATCGGGGACAGGGCGGATAATGAAAAACTGTTTTTT; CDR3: CAIGDRADNEKLFF
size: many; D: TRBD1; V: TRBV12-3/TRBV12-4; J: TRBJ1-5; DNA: TGTGCCAGCAGCCCTGGGACAGGGTACAATCAGCCCCAGCATTTT; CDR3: CASSPGTGYNQPQHF
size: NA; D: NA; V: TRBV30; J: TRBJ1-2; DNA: TGTGCCTGGAGTGGTAAGGGCTATGGCTACACCTTC; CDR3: CAWSGKGYGYTF
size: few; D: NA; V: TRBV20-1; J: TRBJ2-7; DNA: TGCAGTGCCGAGGTCCTCGTAGGGTACGAGCAGTACTTC; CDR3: CSAEVLVGYEQYF
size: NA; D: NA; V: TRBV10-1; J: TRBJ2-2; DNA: TGCGCCACCACAAAGCTAGCACCGAACACCGGGGAGCTGTTTTTT; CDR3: CATTKLAPNTGELFF
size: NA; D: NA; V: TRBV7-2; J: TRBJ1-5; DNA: TGTGCCAGCAGCTCAATGGGACAACATGACTTGTATAGCAATCAGCCCCAGCATTTT; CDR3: CASSSMGQHDLYSNQPQHF
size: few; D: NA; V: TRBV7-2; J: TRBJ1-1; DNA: TGTGCCAGCAGCTTAGATGGCAGGAAAGCTTTCTTT; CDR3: CASSLDGRKAFF
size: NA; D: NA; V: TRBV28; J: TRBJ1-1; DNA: TGTGCCAGCAGTCCGAACCGGGCCGCGAACACTGAAGCTTTCTTT; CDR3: CASSPNRAANTEAFF
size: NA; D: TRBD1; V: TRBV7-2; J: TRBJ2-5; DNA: TGTGCCAGCGGGGTAGGGGGCCTCGGAGAGACCCAGTACTTC; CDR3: CASGVGGLGETQYF
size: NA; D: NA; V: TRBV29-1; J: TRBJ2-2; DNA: TGCAGCGTTGACAGGGGGAACACCGGGGAGCTGTTTTTT; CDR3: CSVDRGNTGELFF
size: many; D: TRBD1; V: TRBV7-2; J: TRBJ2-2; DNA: TGTGCCAGCAGCCGAACAGGGGGCGGGGAGCTGTTTTTT; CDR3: CASSRTGGGELFF
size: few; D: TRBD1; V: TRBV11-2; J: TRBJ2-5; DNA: TGTGCCAGCAGCTTAGGCGCCCTGACAGGGTCAGAGACCCAGTACTTC; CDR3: CASSLGALTGSETQYF
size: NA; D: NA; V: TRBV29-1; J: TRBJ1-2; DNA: TGCAGCGTTGAAGATATGGCAGGAGAAATCTATGGCTACACCTTC; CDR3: CSVEDMAGEIYGYTF
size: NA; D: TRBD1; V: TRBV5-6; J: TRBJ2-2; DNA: TGTGCCAGCAGCCTTGGGACAGGGAGGATGGTCGGGGAGCTGTTTTTT; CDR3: CASSLGTGRMVGELFF
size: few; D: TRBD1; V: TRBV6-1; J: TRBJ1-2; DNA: TGTGCCAGCTCTTGGACAGGGTGGGATGGCTACACCTTC; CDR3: CASSWTGWDGYTF
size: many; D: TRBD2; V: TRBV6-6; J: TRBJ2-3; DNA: TGTGCCAGCAGTTATGGTACTAGCGGCACAGATACGCAGTATTTT; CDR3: CASSYGTSGTDTQYF
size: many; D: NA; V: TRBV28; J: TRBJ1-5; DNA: TGTGCCAGCAGTGGGCATCAGGGTTTAAGCAATCAGCCCCAGCATTTT; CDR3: CASSGHQGLSNQPQHF
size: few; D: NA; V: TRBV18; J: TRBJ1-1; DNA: TGTGCCAGCTCACCACCGGGTACACCCATGAACACTGAAGCTTTCTTT; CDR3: CASSPPGTPMNTEAFF
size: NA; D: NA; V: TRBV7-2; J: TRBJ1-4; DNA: TGTGCCAGCAGGGAAACCGGGACAACTAATGAAAAACTGTTTTTT; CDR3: CASRETGTTNEKLFF
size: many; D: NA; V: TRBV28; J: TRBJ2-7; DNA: TGTGCCATCGCCAGGGGCTCCCCCTACGAGCAGTACTTC; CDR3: CAIARGSPYEQYF
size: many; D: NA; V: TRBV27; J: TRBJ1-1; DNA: TGTGCCTGTTCCCGGGCCAGGAACACTGAAGCTTTCTTT; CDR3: CACSRARNTEAFF
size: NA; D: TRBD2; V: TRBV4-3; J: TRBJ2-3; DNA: TGCGCCAGCAGCCAAGACTTAACTAGCGGGAGGAGAGGAGATACGCAGTATTTT; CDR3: CASSQDLTSGRRGDTQYF
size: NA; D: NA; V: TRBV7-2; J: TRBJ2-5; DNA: TGTGCCAGCAGCTTACCCCCACAAGGATTCCAGTACTTC; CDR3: CASSLPPQGFQYF